This T cell receptor beta chain was profiled in a study of cytomegalovirus exposure and HLA in healthy donors. Overall study results and limits: TRBV6-2, TRBV6-3 and other indistinguishable V segments were excluded.

Primers included in the PCR were 60 Vbeta and 13 Jbeta primers. Study processing details: About 11 million of the roughly 80 million unique TCR beta chains counted in a later analysis were shared. Profiled with immunoSEQ multiplex PCR; TCRdb holds only in-frame clones, not every one. V, J and clone size were drawn from that table, and D and trimming were deduced from the DNA. This sample has some 200,000 clones; 75% to 90% occur once, and the top ten carry approximately 6.3%. A single count supports this clone. Its antigen is currently unknown. The V gene lost 7 bases and the J gene lost 0 bases, with 12 bases spanning the gap. The V gene's germline CDR1 is SQVTM and CDR2 ANQGSEA. This CDR3 comprises 13 residues. Donors consisted of healthy bone marrow donors.

The chain carries TRBV29-1 and TRBJ1-1; D gene uncertain. Sample: PBMCs. The TCR originated in a man aged 35 to 55 in good health and CMV-seropositive. This CDR3 reads CSAHLQMNTEAFF. The CDR3 nucleotides are TGCAGCGCCCATCTACAGATGAACACTGAAGCTTTCTTT.